This T cell receptor (beta chain) is from a study of blood T cells in healthy people across ages. Study-level information: Capture via template switching afforded approximately one barcoded beta molecule per two T cells. Study-wide results and limits: Among T cells, TCR beta diversity per million cells dropped roughly linearly as age rose. Long-lived donors carried more naive CD4+ cells and greater diversity than aged donors. Donor CMV status was unknown, possibly confounding expanded clonotype changes.

CDR3 length: 13 amino acids. Germline lookup yields CDR1 SGDLS and CDR2 YYNGEE. With V trimmed by 0 bases and J by 10 bases, 3 bases remained unmatched. Then a second PCR, running about 6 to 12 cycles, was carried out with a sample-barcoded 5' primer and a J-beta primer mix. TCRdb reprocessed the 5' RACE reads with MiXCR, giving one entry per CDR3 protein. The data contain around 940,000 distinct CDR3 sequences, just over 50% of them singletons. A few counts support this clonotype. Its antigen is still unknown. The sequenced sample consisted of blood. The V and J genes are TRBV9 and TRBJ2-1, with 8 bases aligning to TRBD1. The sequence was collected from a woman aged 55-70 years in good health. The CDR3 DNA reads as TGTGCCAGCAGCGTAGTAGGGGACAGGGAGCAGTTCTTC. Protein sequence: CASSVVGDREQFF.